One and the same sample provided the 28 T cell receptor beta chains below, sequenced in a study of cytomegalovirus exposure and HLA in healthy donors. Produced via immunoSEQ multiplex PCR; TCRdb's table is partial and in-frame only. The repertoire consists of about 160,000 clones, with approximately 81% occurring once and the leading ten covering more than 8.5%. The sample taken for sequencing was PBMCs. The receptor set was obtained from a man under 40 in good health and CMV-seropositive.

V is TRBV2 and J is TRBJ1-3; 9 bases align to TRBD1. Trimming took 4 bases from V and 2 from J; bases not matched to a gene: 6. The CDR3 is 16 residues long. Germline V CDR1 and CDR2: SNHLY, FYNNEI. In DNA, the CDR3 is TGTGCCAGCAGTGTCGACAGGGGGTCGCCTGGAAACACCATATATTTT. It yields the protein CASSVDRGSPGNTIYF.

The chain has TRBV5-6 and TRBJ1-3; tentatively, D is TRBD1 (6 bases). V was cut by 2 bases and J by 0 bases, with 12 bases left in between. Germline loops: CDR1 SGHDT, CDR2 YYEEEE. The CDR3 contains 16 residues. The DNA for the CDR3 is TGTGCCAGCAGCTTATCGGCCAGGGGCTCTGGAAACACCATATATTTT. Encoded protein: CASSLSARGSGNTIYF.

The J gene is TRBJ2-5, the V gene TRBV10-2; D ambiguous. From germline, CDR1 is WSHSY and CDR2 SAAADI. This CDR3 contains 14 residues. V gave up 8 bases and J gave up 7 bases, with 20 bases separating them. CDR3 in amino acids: CASLQEISLWTQYF. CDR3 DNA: TGCGCCAGCCTTCAAGAGATTTCATTATGGACCCAGTACTTC.

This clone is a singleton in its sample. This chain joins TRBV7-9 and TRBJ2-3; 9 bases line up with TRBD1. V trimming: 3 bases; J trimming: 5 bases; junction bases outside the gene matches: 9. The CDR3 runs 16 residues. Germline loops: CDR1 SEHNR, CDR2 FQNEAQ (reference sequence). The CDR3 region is CASSLGQGLPEDTQYF. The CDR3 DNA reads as TGTGCCAGCAGCTTGGGACAGGGCCTGCCCGAAGATACGCAGTATTTT.

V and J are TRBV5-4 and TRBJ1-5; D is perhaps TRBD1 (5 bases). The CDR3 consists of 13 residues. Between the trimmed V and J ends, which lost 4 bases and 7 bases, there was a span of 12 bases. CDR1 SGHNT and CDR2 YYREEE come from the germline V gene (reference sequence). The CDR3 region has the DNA TGTGCCAGCAGCCTGCAGGGTTCCCAGCCCCAGCATTTT. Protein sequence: CASSLQGSQPQHF.

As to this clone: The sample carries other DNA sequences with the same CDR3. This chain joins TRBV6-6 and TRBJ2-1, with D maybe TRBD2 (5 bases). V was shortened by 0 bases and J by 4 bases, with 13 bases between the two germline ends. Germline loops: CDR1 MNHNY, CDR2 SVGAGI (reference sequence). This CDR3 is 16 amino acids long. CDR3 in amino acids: CASSYSASSSYNEQFF. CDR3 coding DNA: TGTGCCAGCAGTTACTCGGCTAGCTCATCATACAATGAGCAGTTCTTC.

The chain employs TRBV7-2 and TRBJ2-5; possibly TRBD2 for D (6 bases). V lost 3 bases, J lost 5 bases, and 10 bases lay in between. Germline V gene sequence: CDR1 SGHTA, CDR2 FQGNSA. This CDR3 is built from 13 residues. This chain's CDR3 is CASSFTGAETQYF. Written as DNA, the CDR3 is TGTGCCAGCAGCTTTACGGGAGCCGAGACCCAGTACTTC.

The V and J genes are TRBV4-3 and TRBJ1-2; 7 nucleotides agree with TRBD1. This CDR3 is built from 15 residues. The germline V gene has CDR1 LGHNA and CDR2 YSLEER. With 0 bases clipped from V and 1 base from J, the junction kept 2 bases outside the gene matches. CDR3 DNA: TGCGCCAGCAGCCAAGATCGGGACAGTAACTATGGCTACACCTTC. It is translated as CASSQDRDSNYGYTF.

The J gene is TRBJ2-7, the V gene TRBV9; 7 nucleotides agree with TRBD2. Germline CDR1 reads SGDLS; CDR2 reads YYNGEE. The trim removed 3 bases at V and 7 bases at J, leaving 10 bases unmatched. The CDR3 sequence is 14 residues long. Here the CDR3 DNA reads TGTGCCAGCAGCGACCTGACTAGCCCCAGGGAGCAGTACTTC. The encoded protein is CASSDLTSPREQYF.

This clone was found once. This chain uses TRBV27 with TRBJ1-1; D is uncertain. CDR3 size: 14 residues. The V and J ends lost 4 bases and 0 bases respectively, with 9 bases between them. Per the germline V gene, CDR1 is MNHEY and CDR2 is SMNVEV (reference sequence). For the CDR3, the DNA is TGTGCCAGCAGTTCTTGGCAGATGAACACTGAAGCTTTCTTT. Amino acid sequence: CASSSWQMNTEAFF.

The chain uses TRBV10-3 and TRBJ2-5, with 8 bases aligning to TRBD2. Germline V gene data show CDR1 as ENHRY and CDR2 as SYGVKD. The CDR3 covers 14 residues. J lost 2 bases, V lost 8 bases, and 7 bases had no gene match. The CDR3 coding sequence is TGTGCCATCGGAGGGAGCGGGGGACAAGAGACCCAGTACTTC. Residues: CAIGGSGGQETQYF.

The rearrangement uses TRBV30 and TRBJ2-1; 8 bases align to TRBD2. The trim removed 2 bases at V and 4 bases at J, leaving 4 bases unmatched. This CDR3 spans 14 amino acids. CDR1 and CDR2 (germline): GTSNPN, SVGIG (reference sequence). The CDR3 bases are TGTGCCTGGAGTAGACTAGCGATTTACAATGAGCAGTTCTTC. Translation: CAWSRLAIYNEQFF.

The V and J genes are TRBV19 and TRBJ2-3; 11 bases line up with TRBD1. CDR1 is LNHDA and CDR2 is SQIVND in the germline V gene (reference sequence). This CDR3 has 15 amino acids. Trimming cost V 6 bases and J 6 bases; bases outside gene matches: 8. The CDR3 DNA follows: TGTGCCAGTAGAGACCCGGACAGGGGGCTCGATACGCAGTATTTT. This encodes CASRDPDRGLDTQYF.

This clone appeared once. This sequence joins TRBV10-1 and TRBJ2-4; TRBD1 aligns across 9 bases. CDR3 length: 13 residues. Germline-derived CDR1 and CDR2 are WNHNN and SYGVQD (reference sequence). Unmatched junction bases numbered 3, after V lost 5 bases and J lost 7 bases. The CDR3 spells CASSTGTGNIQYF. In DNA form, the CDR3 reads TGCGCCAGCAGTACCGGGACAGGGAACATTCAGTACTTC.

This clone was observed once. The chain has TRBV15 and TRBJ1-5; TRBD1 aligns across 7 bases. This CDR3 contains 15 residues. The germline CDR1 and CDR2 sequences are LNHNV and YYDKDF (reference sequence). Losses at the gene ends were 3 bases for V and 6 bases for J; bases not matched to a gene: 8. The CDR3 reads CATSRETGVGQPQHF. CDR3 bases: TGTGCCACCAGCAGGGAAACAGGGGTGGGTCAGCCCCAGCATTTT.

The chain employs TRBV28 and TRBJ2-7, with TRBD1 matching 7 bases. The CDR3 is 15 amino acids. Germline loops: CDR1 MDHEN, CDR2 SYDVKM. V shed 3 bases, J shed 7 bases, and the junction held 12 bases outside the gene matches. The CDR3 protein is CASSFGQARRGEQYF. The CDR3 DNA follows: TGTGCCAGCAGTTTCGGACAGGCCCGCCGTGGAGAGCAGTACTTC. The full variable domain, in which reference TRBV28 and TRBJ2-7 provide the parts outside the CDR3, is DVKVTQSSRYLVKRTGEKVFLECVQDMDHENMFWYRQDPGLGLRLIYFSYDVKMKEKGDIPEGYSVSREKKERFSLILESASTNQTSMYLCASSFGQARRGEQYFGPGTRLTVT.

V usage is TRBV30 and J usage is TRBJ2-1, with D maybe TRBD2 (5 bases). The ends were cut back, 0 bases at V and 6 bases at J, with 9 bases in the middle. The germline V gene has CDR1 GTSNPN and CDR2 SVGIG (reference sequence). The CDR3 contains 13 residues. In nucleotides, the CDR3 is TGTGCCTGGAGTGTACCGGACTTCAATGAGCAGTTCTTC. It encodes CAWSVPDFNEQFF.

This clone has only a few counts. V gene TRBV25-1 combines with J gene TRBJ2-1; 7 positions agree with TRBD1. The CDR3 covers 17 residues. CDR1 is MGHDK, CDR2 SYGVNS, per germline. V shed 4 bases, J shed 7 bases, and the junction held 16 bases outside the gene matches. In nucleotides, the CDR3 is TGTGCCAGCAGTGGGAATAACAGGGGCGCGGGTCGTAATGAGCAGTTCTTC. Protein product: CASSGNNRGAGRNEQFF. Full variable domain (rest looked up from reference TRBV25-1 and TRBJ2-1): EADIYQTPRYLVIGTGKKITLECSQTMGHDKMYWYQQDPGMELHLIHYSYGVNSTEKGDLSSESTVSRIRTEHFPLTLESARPSHTSQYLCASSGNNRGAGRNEQFFGPGTRLTVL.

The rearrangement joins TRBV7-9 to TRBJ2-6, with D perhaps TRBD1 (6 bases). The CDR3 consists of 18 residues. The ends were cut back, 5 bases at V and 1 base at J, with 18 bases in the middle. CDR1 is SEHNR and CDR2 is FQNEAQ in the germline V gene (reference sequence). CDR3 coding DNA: TGTGCCAGCAGCCCTAAACAGGGCCTATCATCTGGGGCCAACGTCCTGACTTTC. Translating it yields CASSPKQGLSSGANVLTF.

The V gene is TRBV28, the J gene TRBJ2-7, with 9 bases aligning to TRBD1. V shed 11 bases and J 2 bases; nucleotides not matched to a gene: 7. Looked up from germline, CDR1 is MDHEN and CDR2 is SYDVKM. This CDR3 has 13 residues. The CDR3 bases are TGTGCCGCGTGGGACAGGGCAACCTACGAGCAGTACTTC. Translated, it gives CAAWDRATYEQYF. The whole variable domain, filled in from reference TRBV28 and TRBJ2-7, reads DVKVTQSSRYLVKRTGEKVFLECVQDMDHENMFWYRQDPGLGLRLIYFSYDVKMKEKGDIPEGYSVSREKKERFSLILESASTNQTSMYLCAAWDRATYEQYFGPGTRLTVT.

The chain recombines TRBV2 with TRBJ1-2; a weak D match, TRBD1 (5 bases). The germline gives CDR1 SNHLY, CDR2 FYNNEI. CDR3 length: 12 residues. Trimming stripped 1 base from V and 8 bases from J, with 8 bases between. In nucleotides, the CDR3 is TGTGCCAGCAGTGAAGGGGGGGACGGCTACACCTTC. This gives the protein CASSEGGDGYTF.

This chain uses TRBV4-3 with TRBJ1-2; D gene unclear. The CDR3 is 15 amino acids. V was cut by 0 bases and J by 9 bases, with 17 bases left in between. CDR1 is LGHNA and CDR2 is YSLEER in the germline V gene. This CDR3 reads CASSQEYGASGSYTF. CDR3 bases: TGCGCCAGCAGCCAAGAGTATGGAGCTTCTGGCAGCTACACCTTC.

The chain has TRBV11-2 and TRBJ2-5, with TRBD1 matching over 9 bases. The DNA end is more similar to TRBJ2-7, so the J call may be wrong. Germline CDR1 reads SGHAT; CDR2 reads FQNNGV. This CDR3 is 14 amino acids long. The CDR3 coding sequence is TGTGCCAGCAGCCATGGGACAGGGAACTACGAGCAGTACTTC. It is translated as CASSHGTGNYEQYF.

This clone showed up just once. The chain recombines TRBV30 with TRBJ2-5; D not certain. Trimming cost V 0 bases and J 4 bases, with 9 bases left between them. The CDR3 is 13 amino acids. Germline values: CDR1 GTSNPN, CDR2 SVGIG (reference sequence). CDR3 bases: TGTGCCTGGAGTGTCGGTTCGAGAGAGACCCAGTACTTC. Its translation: CAWSVGSRETQYF.

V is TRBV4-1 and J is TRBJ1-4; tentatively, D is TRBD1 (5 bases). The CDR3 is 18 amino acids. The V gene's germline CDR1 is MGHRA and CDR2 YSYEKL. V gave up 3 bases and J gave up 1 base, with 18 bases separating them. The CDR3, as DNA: TGCGCCAGCAGCCAGGGCCTTCCAGGGTTTTTAACTAATGAAAAACTGTTTTTT. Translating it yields CASSQGLPGFLTNEKLFF.

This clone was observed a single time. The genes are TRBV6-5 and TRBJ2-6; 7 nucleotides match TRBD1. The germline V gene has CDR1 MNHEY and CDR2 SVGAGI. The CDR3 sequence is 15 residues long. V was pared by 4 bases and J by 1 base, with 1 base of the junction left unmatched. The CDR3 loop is CASSLQGSGANVLTF. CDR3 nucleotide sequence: TGTGCCAGCAGTTTACAGGGGTCTGGGGCCAACGTCCTGACTTTC.

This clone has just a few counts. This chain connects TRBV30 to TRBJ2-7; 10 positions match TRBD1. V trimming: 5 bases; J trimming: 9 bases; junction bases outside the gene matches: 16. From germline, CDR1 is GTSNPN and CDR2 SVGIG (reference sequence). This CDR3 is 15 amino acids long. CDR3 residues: CAWELPGQGNNGQYF. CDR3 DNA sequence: TGTGCCTGGGAACTTCCGGGACAGGGGAATAACGGGCAGTACTTC.

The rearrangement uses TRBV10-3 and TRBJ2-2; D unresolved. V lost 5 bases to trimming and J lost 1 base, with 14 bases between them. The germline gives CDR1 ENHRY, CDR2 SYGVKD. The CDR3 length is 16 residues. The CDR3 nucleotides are TGTGCCATCAGTATACGACTTATGGAGAACACCGGGGAGCTGTTTTTT. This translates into CAISIRLMENTGELFF.